This T cell receptor (beta chain) was documented in a study of blood T cell repertoires in COVID-19. The wider study: PBMCs, B-cell-depleted T cells, or T cells were the source of the cDNA or gDNA that made up the material.

The CDR3 covers 11 residues. Germline V CDR1 and CDR2: SQVTM, ANQGSEA. The ends were cut back, 7 bases at V and 6 bases at J, with 9 bases in the middle. As processed by the authors: Reference gene primer amplification yielded estimated nucleated cell counts. The data were produced by immunoSEQ multiplex PCR, yet TCRdb's version contains in-frame clones alone and is incomplete. That table is the source of V, J and clone size, and D and trimming were worked out from the DNA. This table holds some 40,000 clones, about 86% found once. Sequenced material: peripheral blood. This sequence joins TRBV29-1 and TRBJ2-2, with TRBD2 as a possible D gene (6 bases). This sequence was found in a man in his forties with active COVID-19. For the CDR3, the DNA is TGCAGCGCTTCGGGGGCCGGGGAGCTGTTTTTT. Its translation: CSASGAGELFF.